These 22 T cell receptor beta chains originate from one sample sequenced in a study of T cells in localized non-small cell lung cancer. This table comes from immunoSEQ multiplex PCR, and its TCRdb copy is limited to in-frame clones, with some not included. The sample consists of some 30,000 clones, less than 90% of them appearing once. The material sequenced was peripheral blood, taken before any cancer treatment. These receptors all come from a female donor aged 60 or older with stage I lung adenocarcinoma.

This chain connects TRBV7-2 to TRBJ2-5, with D perhaps assigned TRBD1 or TRBD2 (5 bases each). V dropped 5 bases and J dropped 7 bases, with 17 bases sitting between them. The CDR3 sequence is 14 residues long. Germline V gene lookup returns CDR1 SGHTA and CDR2 FQGNSA. Here the CDR3 DNA reads TGTGCCAGCAGCCCTCATGAGGGGCTCGGGACCCAGTACTTC. Amino acids: CASSPHEGLGTQYF.

As concerns this clone: Other DNA sequences from this sample encode an identical CDR3 as well. The J gene is TRBJ2-3, the V gene TRBV7-2; the D is unclear. The V and J ends lost 1 base and 0 bases respectively, with 2 bases between them. Germline CDR1 is SGHTA and CDR2 is FQGNSA. This CDR3 has 13 amino acids. CDR3 in amino acids: CASSLGSTDTQYF. CDR3 coding DNA: TGTGCCAGCAGCTTAGGCAGCACAGATACGCAGTATTTT.

This clone was picked up a small number of times. The rearrangement links TRBV5-1 to TRBJ2-1; 7 positions match TRBD2. Germline V gene lookup returns CDR1 SGHRS and CDR2 YFSETQ. This CDR3 contains 15 residues. With V trimmed by 7 bases and J by 4 bases, 11 bases remained unmatched. In DNA form, the CDR3 reads TGCGCCAGCCATTCTGGCCAGCGGGGATACAATGAGCAGTTCTTC. This sequence encodes CASHSGQRGYNEQFF.

The chain is built from TRBV28 and TRBJ1-3; TRBD1 matches at 8 bases. The CDR3 is made up of 16 amino acids. CDR1 is MDHEN and CDR2 is SYDVKM in the germline V gene. V gave up 6 bases and J gave up 2 bases; unmatched junction bases: 9. The CDR3 here is CASSTIGTGAGNTIYF. CDR3 DNA sequence: TGTGCCAGCAGCACGATCGGGACAGGCGCTGGAAACACCATATATTTT. Full variable domain (missing parts from reference TRBV28 and TRBJ1-3): DVKVTQSSRYLVKRTGEKVFLECVQDMDHENMFWYRQDPGLGLRLIYFSYDVKMKEKGDIPEGYSVSREKKERFSLILESASTNQTSMYLCASSTIGTGAGNTIYFGEGSWLTVV.

V usage is TRBV5-1 and J usage is TRBJ2-7; unclear D gene. CDR3 length: 13 residues. Germline-derived CDR1 and CDR2 are SGHRS and YFSETQ. Trimming shortened V by 5 bases and J by 0 bases, and 9 bases separated the two germline ends. CDR3 loop: CASRASYSYEQYF. DNA for the CDR3: TGCGCCAGCAGGGCCTCATACTCCTACGAGCAGTACTTC.

The chain has TRBV4-3 and TRBJ2-1; TRBD2 aligns across 11 bases. Trimming took 0 bases from V and 5 from J; bases not matched to a gene: 0. Germline values: CDR1 LGHNA, CDR2 YSLEER. There are 15 residues in the CDR3. Here the CDR3 DNA reads TGCGCCAGCAGCCAAGAGGGACTAGCGGACAATGAGCAGTTCTTC. It encodes CASSQEGLADNEQFF.

The gene calls are TRBV4-3 and TRBJ2-6; no definite D call. The CDR3 length is 16 residues. CDR1 is LGHNA, CDR2 YSLEER, per germline. Trimming cost V 0 bases and J 1 base, with 7 bases left between them. Here the CDR3 DNA reads TGCGCCAGCAGCCAAGATGGCCAATCTGGGGCCAACGTCCTGACTTTC. It encodes CASSQDGQSGANVLTF.

The V and J genes are TRBV28 and TRBJ2-1; weak D call: TRBD1 (7 bases). Germline V gene lookup returns CDR1 MDHEN and CDR2 SYDVKM. Trimming pared 0 bases from V and 2 bases from J, leaving 11 bases between. The CDR3 loop spans 16 amino acids. CDR3 nucleotides: TGTGCCAGCAGTTTATGGGCAGGGGGGACCTACAATGAGCAGTTCTTC. It encodes CASSLWAGGTYNEQFF.

The CDR3 loop reads CSVGGRSVQETQYF. For the CDR3, the DNA is TGCAGCGTTGGGGGACGATCAGTTCAAGAGACCCAGTACTTC. The rearrangement uses TRBV29-1 and TRBJ2-5; D is possibly TRBD1 or TRBD2 (5 bases each). The CDR3 spans 14 residues. Germline V gene data show CDR1 as SQVTM and CDR2 as ANQGSEA. Trimming removed 4 bases from V and 2 bases from J, with 14 bases in between.

The chain is built from TRBV7-2 and TRBJ2-3, with D tentatively TRBD1 (6 bases). There are 15 residues in the CDR3. Trimming took off 5 bases at V and 3 bases at J, with 15 bases between the two ends. Germline CDR1 reads SGHTA; CDR2 reads FQGNSA. The CDR3 region is CASSLGAPSTDTQYF. The CDR3 DNA reads TGTGCCAGCAGCCTGGGGGCCCCCTCGACAGATACGCAGTATTTT.

In its sample, this clone was seen once. The rearrangement uses TRBV6-5 and TRBJ1-3, with D perhaps TRBD1 (5 bases). Trimming removed 5 bases at V and 8 bases at J, with 13 bases between. The CDR3 runs to 13 residues. Germline values: CDR1 MNHEY, CDR2 SVGAGI. In DNA form, the CDR3 reads TGTGCCAGCAGTGGGGACTCGGGGGACACCATATATTTT. Amino acids: CASSGDSGDTIYF.

The chain recombines TRBV5-4 with TRBJ1-2; 9 bases fit TRBD1. The J segment lost 8 bases and the V segment lost 5 bases, leaving 10 bases of the junction unmatched. The CDR3 runs to 14 residues. Per the germline V gene, CDR1 is SGHNT and CDR2 is YYREEE (reference sequence). The CDR3 region has the DNA TGTGCCAGCAGTACACCGGGACAGGGCTACGGCTACACCTTC. Translated, it gives CASSTPGQGYGYTF.

The V call is TRBV5-8, the J call TRBJ2-2; tentatively, D is TRBD1 or TRBD2 (5 bases each). V was cut by 0 bases and J by 5 bases, with 8 bases left in between. This CDR3 contains 14 residues. Per the germline V gene, CDR1 is SGHTS and CDR2 is YDEGEE. DNA for the CDR3: TGTGCCAGCAGCTTGGAGTGGGGGACCGGGGAGCTGTTTTTT. It yields the protein CASSLEWGTGELFF.

V and J are TRBV30 and TRBJ1-3; D is uncertain. The CDR3 loop spans 11 amino acids. V lost 3 bases to trimming and J lost 3 bases, with 3 bases between them. Germline V gene lookup returns CDR1 GTSNPN and CDR2 SVGIG (reference sequence). DNA of the CDR3: TGTGCCTGGAGATATGGAAACACCATATATTTT. Its protein is CAWRYGNTIYF.

The chain combines TRBV11-2 with TRBJ2-7, with a possible D match to TRBD2 (5 bases). In germline, CDR1 is SGHAT, CDR2 FQNNGV. The CDR3 runs to 12 residues. V lost 3 bases and J 4 bases, leaving 7 bases between the germline ends. The CDR3 DNA reads TGTGCCAGCAGCTTCGAGGGATACGAGCAGTACTTC. Amino acid sequence: CASSFEGYEQYF.

The CDR3 coding sequence is TGTGCCAGCAGTTCTTCTAGCGGGAGGGCAGGAAATGAGCAGTTCTTC. It translates to CASSSSSGRAGNEQFF. This chain links TRBV28 with TRBJ2-1, with 12 bases lining up with TRBD2. The junction had 8 bases not matched to a gene; V was cut back by 4 bases and J by 7 bases. Germline CDR1 and CDR2: MDHEN and SYDVKM. The CDR3 spans 16 residues.

The chain recombines TRBV7-2 with TRBJ2-7, with 13 bases lining up with TRBD2. V dropped 5 bases and J dropped 2; count of bases not matched to a gene: 3. Germline V gene sequence: CDR1 SGHTA, CDR2 FQGNSA. The CDR3 length is 15 residues. Here the CDR3 reads CASSRTSGRPYEQYF. CDR3 nucleotides: TGTGCCAGCAGCCGGACTAGCGGGAGACCCTACGAGCAGTACTTC.

This chain connects TRBV7-2 to TRBJ2-5; either TRBD1 or TRBD2 may fit D (5 bases each). The J call is doubtful: the DNA matches TRBJ2-7 better. The CDR3 extends over 13 amino acids. Germline assignment: CDR1 SGHTA and CDR2 FQGNSA. CDR3 loop: CASSGTVPYEQYF. CDR3 coding DNA: TGTGCCAGCAGCGGGACGGTCCCCTACGAGCAGTACTTC.

This clone was counted a few times. J is TRBJ2-7 and V is TRBV6-5; TRBD2 matches at 12 bases. V was clipped by 5 bases and J by 0 bases; unmatched bases: 2. CDR3 length equals 15 residues. Germline CDR1 MNHEY, CDR2 SVGAGI. CDR3 sequence reads: CASSRTSGISYEQYF. CDR3 nucleotides: TGTGCCAGCAGTAGGACTAGCGGGATCTCCTACGAGCAGTACTTC.

The V and J genes are TRBV29-1 and TRBJ2-3, with 10 bases lining up with TRBD1. The V gene's germline CDR1 is SQVTM and CDR2 ANQGSEA. The CDR3 length is 14 residues. J was trimmed by 6 bases and V by 4 bases; bases with no gene match: 7. Here the CDR3 reads CSVVHDRGLDTQYF. The CDR3 region has the DNA TGCAGCGTTGTTCATGACAGGGGGCTGGATACGCAGTATTTT.

The chain joins TRBV11-3 to TRBJ2-6; maybe TRBD2 (7 bases). CDR1 and CDR2 (germline): SGHNT, YENEEA. The length of the CDR3 is 18 residues. V was cut by 5 bases and J by 0 bases, with 17 bases left in between. CDR3 region: CASSKRGGSYSGANVLTF. For the CDR3, the DNA is TGTGCCAGCAGCAAGAGGGGGGGCTCCTACTCTGGGGCCAACGTCCTGACTTTC.

This chain joins TRBV27 and TRBJ2-3, with TRBD1 identical over 7 bases. V was clipped by 4 bases and J by 0 bases; unmatched bases: 7. The germline V gene encodes CDR1 MNHEY and CDR2 SMNVEV (reference sequence). This CDR3 has 16 residues. CDR3 coding DNA: TGTGCCAGCAGTTCGAGACAGGGATTTAGCACAGATACGCAGTATTTT. Its translation is CASSSRQGFSTDTQYF.